Following are 32 T cell receptor beta chains from one sample sequenced in a study of Graves' ophthalmopathy and Graves' hyperthyroidism. Amplification of TCR beta CDR3 regions used RNA transcripts. Investigators did first-round RT-PCR with HTBI primers, then second-round multiplex PCR. TCRdb recomputed calls from the multiplex PCR reads with MiXCR, one row per CDR3 protein. The sample contains nearly 400,000 distinct CDR3 sequences, around 16% of which appear only once. Sequences were obtained from peripheral blood. These receptors were taken from a woman between 18 and 30 years old with Graves' ophthalmopathy.

This clonotype occurred many times. The V call is TRBV20-1, the J call TRBJ2-7, with 8 bases aligning to TRBD2. With V trimmed by 0 bases and J by 0 bases, 7 bases remained unmatched. This CDR3 region has 16 residues. CDR1 is DFQATT and CDR2 is SNEGSKA in the germline V gene (reference sequence). In DNA, the CDR3 is TGCAGTGCTAGAGAAGGACTAGCTGGGAGCTCCTACGAGCAGTACTTC. It specifies CSAREGLAGSSYEQYF.

At least ten counts were recorded for this clonotype. The chain recombines TRBV3-1 with TRBJ2-5; TRBD1 matches 8 bases. Per germline, CDR1 LGHDT and CDR2 YNNKEL (reference sequence). Trimming took 2 bases from V and 5 from J; bases not matched to a gene: 4. The CDR3 loop spans 14 amino acids. The DNA of the CDR3 is TGTGCCAGCAGCCAAAACAGGGGGATGGAGACCCAGTACTTC. Translated: CASSQNRGMETQYF.

This clonotype was found many times. The J gene is TRBJ1-1, the V gene TRBV5-1, with 7 bases matching TRBD1. Germline values: CDR1 SGHRS, CDR2 YFSETQ. CDR3 size: 16 residues. V lost 4 bases to trimming and J lost 5 bases; unmatched junction nucleotides: 14. CDR3: CASSEQRVFRGTEAFF. The CDR3 nucleotides are TGCGCCAGCAGCGAACAAAGGGTCTTCAGGGGGACTGAAGCTTTCTTT.

This clonotype came up many times. CDR3 sequence reads: CASSSGDRKEQYF. DNA for the CDR3: TGTGCCAGCAGCTCGGGGGACAGAAAGGAGCAGTACTTC. V usage is TRBV7-8 and J usage is TRBJ2-7, with a weak D call TRBD1 (7 bases). Trimming shortened V by 4 bases and J by 7 bases, and 14 bases separated the two germline ends. Looked up from germline, CDR1 is SGHVS and CDR2 is FQNEAQ. The CDR3 is made up of 13 amino acids.

On this clonotype itself: One end of the junction varies from germline; a read error may be responsible. J is TRBJ2-7 and V is TRBV30, with D tentatively TRBD1 (6 bases). From germline, CDR1 is GTSNPN and CDR2 SVGIG (reference sequence). The CDR3 is 11 amino acids. The CDR3, as DNA: TGTGCCTCAGGACAGCGGTACGAGCAATACTTC. This codes for CASGQRYEQYF. Supplemented by reference TRBV30 and TRBJ2-7, the full variable domain reads SQTIHQWPATLVQPVGSPLSLECTVEGTSNPNLYWYRQAAGRGLQLLFYSVGIGQISSEVPQNLSASRPQDRQFILSSKKLLLSDSGFYLCASGQRYEQYFGPGTRLTVT.

The table lists this clonotype with many counts. This rearrangement joins TRBV9 to TRBJ2-7, with 8 bases lining up with TRBD2. The V gene end was trimmed by 2 bases and the J gene end by 0 bases; junction bases not matched to a gene: 4. There are 15 residues in the CDR3. Germline CDR1 SGDLS, CDR2 YYNGEE. CDR3 nucleotide sequence: TGTGCCAGCAGCGTCTCGACTAGCGCCTCCTACGAGCAGTACTTC. This codes for CASSVSTSASYEQYF.

At least ten counts were recorded for this clonotype. The rearrangement joins TRBV14 to TRBJ1-1; D possibly corresponds to TRBD1 (5 bases). The CDR3 is made up of 13 amino acids. Trimming cost V 0 bases and J 8 bases, with 10 bases left between them. Germline CDR1 SGHDN, CDR2 FVKESK. The CDR3 spells CASSQDMRTEAFF. CDR3 nucleotide sequence: TGTGCCAGCAGCCAAGATATGAGGACAGAAGCTTTCTTT.

This clonotype has more than one count but fewer than ten. The genes are TRBV4-2 and TRBJ2-4; weak D call: TRBD2 (5 bases). This CDR3 comprises 14 residues. Per germline, CDR1 LGHNA and CDR2 YNFKEQ. Trimming took 5 bases from V and 0 from J, leaving 8 bases between them. The CDR3 sequence: CASSFAGAKNIQYF. Here the CDR3 DNA reads TGTGCCAGCAGCTTCGCGGGAGCCAAAAACATTCAGTACTTC.

The sample holds one count of this clonotype. The chain couples TRBV12-3 or TRBV12-4 to TRBJ2-3; D ambiguous. V lost 3 bases and J 5 bases, leaving 12 bases between the germline ends. The CDR3 runs 14 residues. The CDR3 loop is CASSFGPSQDTQYF. The DNA for the CDR3 is TGTGCCAGCAGTTTCGGTCCTAGTCAAGATACGCAGTATTTT.

With respect to this clonotype: One end of the junction does not line up with germline, which may come from a read error. The rearrangement joins TRBV11-2 to TRBJ2-7, with 10 bases matching TRBD1. CDR1 is SGHAT, CDR2 FQNNGV, per germline. CDR3 size: 13 residues. CDR3 sequence reads: CASGRTGGYEQYF. As DNA, the CDR3 is TGCGCCAGCGGCAGGACAGGGGGCTACGAGCAGTACTTC.

This clonotype showed up many times. The chain is built from TRBV11-2 and TRBJ1-1; no reliable D call. This CDR3 contains 14 residues. Germline CDR1 reads SGHAT; CDR2 reads FQNNGV. The ends were cut back, 1 base at V and 5 bases at J, with 11 bases in the middle. The CDR3 DNA reads as TGTGCCAGCAGCTTAGCCCCCGTGCGGACTGAAGCTTTCTTT. Translation gives CASSLAPVRTEAFF.

This chain uses TRBV3-1 with TRBJ2-5, with D possibly TRBD1 on 5 matching bases. Trimming removed 1 base from V and 3 bases from J, with 18 bases in between. CDR3 length: 17 amino acids. Germline-derived CDR1 and CDR2 are LGHDT and YNNKEL (reference sequence). CDR3 bases: TGTGCCAGCAGCCAAGTGAGGCAGGGTCTAGGCGAAGAGACCCAGTACTTC. As protein: CASSQVRQGLGEETQYF.

This clonotype has ten or more counts. This chain uses TRBV7-9 with TRBJ2-7, with TRBD2 matching 9 bases. The V gene end was trimmed by 5 bases and the J gene end by 2 bases; junction bases not matched to a gene: 10. The CDR3 loop spans 16 amino acids. Germline V CDR1 and CDR2: SEHNR, FQNEAQ (reference sequence). CDR3 in DNA: TGTGCCAGCAGCCGTGGCCTAGCGGGAATGGCCTACGAGCAGTACTTC. Its protein product is CASSRGLAGMAYEQYF.

The V gene is TRBV12-3 or TRBV12-4, the J gene TRBJ2-5, with a tentative D call TRBD2 (7 bases). The V gene lost 7 bases and the J gene lost 4 bases, with 13 bases spanning the gap. The CDR3 is made up of 13 amino acids. DNA for the CDR3: TGTGCCAGCACTCGAGGGGGGGGAGAGACCCAGTACTTC. Its translation is CASTRGGGETQYF.

The V call is TRBV30, the J call TRBJ2-7; D possibly corresponds to TRBD2 (5 bases). The germline V gene encodes CDR1 GTSNPN and CDR2 SVGIG (reference sequence). There are 13 residues in the CDR3. V lost 8 bases to trimming and J lost 6 bases, with 20 bases between them. The CDR3 spells CAASGGWVFEQYF. The CDR3 bases are TGTGCCGCGTCCGGCGGGTGGGTCTTCGAGCAGTACTTC.

The table lists this clonotype with many counts. This chain links TRBV30 with TRBJ2-5; 7 bases line up with TRBD2. Germline CDR1 GTSNPN, CDR2 SVGIG (reference sequence). CDR3 length equals 14 residues. V lost 4 bases, J lost 0 bases, and 5 bases stayed unmatched. This CDR3 reads CAWTRGVYQETQYF. For the CDR3, the DNA is TGTGCCTGGACCCGGGGGGTGTACCAAGAGACCCAGTACTTC.

The chain has TRBV7-2 and TRBJ1-1; D is undetermined. The germline CDR1 and CDR2 sequences are SGHTA and FQGNSA. V was cut by 4 bases and J by 6 bases, with 15 bases left in between. The CDR3 covers 14 residues. CDR3 region: CASSSLWRVPEAFF. In DNA, the CDR3 is TGTGCCAGCAGCTCTTTGTGGAGGGTACCTGAAGCTTTCTTT.

This clonotype has just a few counts. V is TRBV18 and J is TRBJ1-2, with D perhaps matching TRBD1 (6 bases). This CDR3 has 15 amino acids. With 3 bases removed from V and 4 bases from J, the gap between germline ends came to 15 bases. Germline lookup yields CDR1 KGHSH and CDR2 LQKENI. CDR3 coding DNA: TGTGCCAGCTCACCGGAAGGGGGGGCTGGCTATGGCTACACCTTC. It codes for CASSPEGGAGYGYTF.

In this sample, this clonotype turned up many times. The V call is TRBV12-3 or TRBV12-4, the J call TRBJ2-5, with a tentative D call TRBD2 (5 bases). Trimming shortened V by 8 bases and J by 7 bases, and 20 bases separated the two germline ends. The CDR3 spans 14 residues. The CDR3 spells CASGPPGEGGTQYF. The CDR3, as DNA: TGTGCCAGCGGTCCGCCCGGGGAAGGAGGGACCCAGTACTTC.

This clonotype was picked up a small number of times. The chain links TRBV4-1 to TRBJ1-2, with D possibly matching TRBD1 (5 bases). The CDR3 totals 15 residues. Germline V gives CDR1 MGHRA, CDR2 YSYEKL. V was pared by 0 bases and J by 4 bases, with 12 bases between. Here the CDR3 reads CASSQDSGGFYGYTF. DNA of the CDR3: TGCGCCAGCAGCCAAGATTCCGGGGGGTTCTATGGCTACACCTTC.

This chain uses TRBV12-3 or TRBV12-4 with TRBJ2-7; TRBD2 matches 9 bases. The CDR3 length is 13 residues. The junction had 4 bases not matched to a gene; V was cut back by 7 bases and J by 3 bases. CDR3 protein: CASKREEHYEQYF. The CDR3 DNA reads as TGTGCCAGCAAGCGGGAGGAACACTACGAGCAGTACTTC.

This clonotype was observed at least ten times. The chain joins TRBV20-1 to TRBJ2-7; D is uncertain. V lost 0 bases and J 5 bases, leaving 8 bases between the germline ends. CDR1 is DFQATT and CDR2 is SNEGSKA in the germline V gene (reference sequence). The CDR3 runs to 12 residues. CDR3 loop: CSARDIGNEQYF. CDR3 sequence (DNA): TGCAGTGCTAGAGATATAGGGAACGAGCAGTACTTC.

In this sample, this clonotype turned up many times. CDR3 region: CASSLGQGLDYEQYF. The CDR3, as DNA: TGTGCCAGCAGTTTAGGGCAGGGTTTAGACTACGAGCAGTACTTC. The V and J genes are TRBV28 and TRBJ2-7, with a possible D match to TRBD1 (5 bases). This CDR3 contains 15 residues. Per germline, CDR1 MDHEN and CDR2 SYDVKM. V was trimmed by 2 bases and J by 3 bases, leaving 14 bases between them.

This clonotype was counted many times. This chain uses TRBV19 with TRBJ1-1, with D uncertain. This CDR3 region has 14 residues. V was pared by 3 bases and J by 0 bases, with 8 bases between. Germline loops: CDR1 LNHDA, CDR2 SQIVND (reference sequence). The CDR3 nucleotides are TGTGCCAGTAGTATCGGGATCGTGAACACTGAAGCTTTCTTT. Its protein is CASSIGIVNTEAFF. Together with reference TRBV19 and TRBJ1-1, the CDR3 gives the full variable domain: DGGITQSPKYLFRKEGQNVTLSCEQNLNHDAMYWYRQDPGQGLRLIYYSQIVNDFQKGDIAEGYSVSREKKESFPLTVTSAQKNPTAFYLCASSIGIVNTEAFFGQGTRLTVV.

This clonotype was observed many times. This chain joins TRBV6-2 or TRBV6-3 and TRBJ1-5; no reliable D call. Germline loops: CDR1 MNHEY, CDR2 SVGEGT. The CDR3 is 13 amino acids. V gave up 0 bases and J gave up 5 bases, with 5 bases separating them. For the CDR3, the DNA is TGTGCCAGCAGTTACTCTTGGGATCAGCCCCAGCATTTT. This gives the protein CASSYSWDQPQHF.

Ten or more counts support this clonotype. This chain links TRBV19 with TRBJ2-7; TRBD1 agrees at 9 bases. This CDR3 spans 16 amino acids. V lost 5 bases, J lost 0 bases, and 8 bases stayed unmatched. Germline V gene sequence: CDR1 LNHDA, CDR2 SQIVND (reference sequence). This CDR3 is CASSHNRGPRSYEQYF. Here the CDR3 DNA reads TGTGCCAGTAGTCACAACAGGGGGCCTCGCTCCTACGAGCAGTACTTC.

V is TRBV30 and J is TRBJ1-2, with D unresolved. In germline, CDR1 is GTSNPN, CDR2 SVGIG (reference sequence). Trimming took off 3 bases at V and 8 bases at J, with 16 bases between the two ends. CDR3 length: 13 amino acids. CDR3 nucleotide sequence: TGTGCCTGGAGCCGCGGCCCTCCCTACGGCTACACCTTC. Translating it yields CAWSRGPPYGYTF.

This clonotype was seen at least ten times. The V gene is TRBV7-2, the J gene TRBJ1-1; no firm D call. The germline V gene has CDR1 SGHTA and CDR2 FQGNSA. V shed 6 bases and J shed 1 base, with 9 bases lying between them. CDR3 length: 13 amino acids. CDR3: CASRLVPNTEAFF. The CDR3 DNA reads as TGTGCCAGCAGATTGGTCCCGAACACTGAAGCTTTCTTT.

This clonotype was found many times. The chain employs TRBV7-8 and TRBJ2-7, with D possibly TRBD1 on 6 matching bases. Germline V gene sequence: CDR1 SGHVS, CDR2 FQNEAQ. Trimming removed 3 bases from V and 6 bases from J, with 15 bases in between. This CDR3 has 14 residues. The CDR3 loop is CASSLGQGFLEQYF. CDR3 nucleotides: TGTGCCAGCAGCTTGGGTCAGGGGTTTCTCGAGCAGTACTTC.

In this sample, this clonotype turned up many times. The J gene is TRBJ1-1, the V gene TRBV29-1; D ambiguous. This CDR3 spans 13 amino acids. Trimming stripped 6 bases from V and 2 bases from J, with 13 bases between. Germline CDR1 is SQVTM and CDR2 is ANQGSEA. CDR3 in amino acids: CSVVVSGNTEAFF. The CDR3 DNA follows: TGCAGCGTCGTCGTGTCGGGTAACACTGAAGCTTTCTTT.

This clonotype showed up many times. The chain uses TRBV6-2 or TRBV6-3 and TRBJ1-1; the D gene is possibly TRBD1 (6 bases). The CDR3 spans 16 residues. Trimming took off 6 bases at V and 6 bases at J, with 23 bases between the two ends. The germline CDR1 and CDR2 sequences are MNHEY and SVGEGT. The CDR3 region has the DNA TGTGCCAGCAGAAGACCCGGGACAACAGGGAGCCCTGAAGCTTTCTTT. This translates into CASRRPGTTGSPEAFF.

At least ten counts were recorded for this clonotype. This chain uses TRBV28 with TRBJ1-1; D gene uncertain. CDR1 and CDR2 from the germline V gene are MDHEN and SYDVKM. V lost 3 bases to trimming and J lost 1 base, with 9 bases between them. This CDR3 is 14 amino acids long. The CDR3 protein is CASSLWQWNTEAFF. The CDR3, as DNA: TGTGCCAGCAGTTTGTGGCAGTGGAACACTGAAGCTTTCTTT.